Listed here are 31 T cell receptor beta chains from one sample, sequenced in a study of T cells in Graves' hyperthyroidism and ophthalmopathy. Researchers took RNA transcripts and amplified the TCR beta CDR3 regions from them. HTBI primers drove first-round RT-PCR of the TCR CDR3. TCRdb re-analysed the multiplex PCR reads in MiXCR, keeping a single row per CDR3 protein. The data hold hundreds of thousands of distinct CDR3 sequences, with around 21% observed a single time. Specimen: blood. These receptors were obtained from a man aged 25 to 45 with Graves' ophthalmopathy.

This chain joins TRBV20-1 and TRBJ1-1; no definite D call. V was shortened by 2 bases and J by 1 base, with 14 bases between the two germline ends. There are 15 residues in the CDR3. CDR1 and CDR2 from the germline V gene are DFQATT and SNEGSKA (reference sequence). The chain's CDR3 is CSARSIGLWNTEAFF. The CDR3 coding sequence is TGCAGTGCTAGATCTATCGGGCTTTGGAACACTGAAGCTTTCTTT.

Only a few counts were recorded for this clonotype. CDR3 DNA: TGCAGTGCCATAAAGGGGACTACGAATTACGAGCAGTACTTC. Protein sequence: CSAIKGTTNYEQYF. The chain employs TRBV20-1 and TRBJ2-7; 7 nucleotides match TRBD2. The ends lost 6 bases at V and 4 bases at J; junction bases unmatched: 12. The V gene's germline CDR1 is DFQATT and CDR2 SNEGSKA (reference sequence). CDR3 length: 14 amino acids.

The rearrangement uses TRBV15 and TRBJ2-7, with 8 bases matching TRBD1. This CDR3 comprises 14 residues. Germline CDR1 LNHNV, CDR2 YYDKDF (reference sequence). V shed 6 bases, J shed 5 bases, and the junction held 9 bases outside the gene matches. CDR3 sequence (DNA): TGTGCCACCAGTGTCGGACAGGGTAAGAACGAGCAGTACTTC. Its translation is CATSVGQGKNEQYF.

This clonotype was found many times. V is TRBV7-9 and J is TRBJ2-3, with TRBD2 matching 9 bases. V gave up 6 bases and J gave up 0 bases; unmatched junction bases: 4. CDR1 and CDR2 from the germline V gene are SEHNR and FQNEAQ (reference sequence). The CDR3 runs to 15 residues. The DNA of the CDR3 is TGTGCCAGCAGTGTCACTAGCGGGAGCACAGATACGCAGTATTTT. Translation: CASSVTSGSTDTQYF.

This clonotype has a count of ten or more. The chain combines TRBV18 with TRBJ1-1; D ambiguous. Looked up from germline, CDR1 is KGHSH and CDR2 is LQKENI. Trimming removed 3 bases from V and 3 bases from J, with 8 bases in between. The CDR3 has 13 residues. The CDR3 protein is CASSPSWDTEAFF. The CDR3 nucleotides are TGTGCCAGCTCACCCTCGTGGGACACTGAAGCTTTCTTT.

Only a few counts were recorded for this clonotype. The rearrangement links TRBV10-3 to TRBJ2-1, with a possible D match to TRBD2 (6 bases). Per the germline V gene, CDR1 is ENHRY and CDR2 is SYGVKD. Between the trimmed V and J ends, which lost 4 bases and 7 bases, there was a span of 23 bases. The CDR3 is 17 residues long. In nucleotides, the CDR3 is TGTGCCATCAGTGCCCCCCGAGTGGAGGGCGCGAGGAATGAGCAGTTCTTC. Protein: CAISAPRVEGARNEQFF.

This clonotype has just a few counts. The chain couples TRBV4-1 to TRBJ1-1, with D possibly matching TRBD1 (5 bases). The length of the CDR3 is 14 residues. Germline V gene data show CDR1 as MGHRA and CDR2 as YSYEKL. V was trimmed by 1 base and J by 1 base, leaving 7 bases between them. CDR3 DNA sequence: TGCGCCAGCAGCCAAGCAGGGCCGAACACTGAAGCTTTCTTT. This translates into CASSQAGPNTEAFF.

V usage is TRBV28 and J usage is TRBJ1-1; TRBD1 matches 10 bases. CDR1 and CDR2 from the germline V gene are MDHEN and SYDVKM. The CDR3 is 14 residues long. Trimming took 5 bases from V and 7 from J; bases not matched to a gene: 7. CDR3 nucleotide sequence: TGTGCCAGCAGTCTCAGGACAGGGGGTTATGAAGCTTTCTTT. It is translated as CASSLRTGGYEAFF.

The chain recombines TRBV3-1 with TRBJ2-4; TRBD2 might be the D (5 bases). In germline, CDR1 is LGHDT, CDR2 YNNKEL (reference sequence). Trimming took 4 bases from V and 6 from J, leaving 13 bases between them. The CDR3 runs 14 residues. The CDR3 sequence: CASSRTDAGNIQYF. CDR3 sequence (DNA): TGTGCCAGCAGCCGCACCGACGCGGGAAACATTCAGTACTTC.

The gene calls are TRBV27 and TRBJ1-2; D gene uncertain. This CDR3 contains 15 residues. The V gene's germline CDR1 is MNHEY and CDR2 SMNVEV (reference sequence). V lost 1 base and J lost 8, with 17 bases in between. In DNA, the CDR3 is TGTGCCAGCAGTTTATTTCAGGATTGGACCGGCGGCTACACCTTC. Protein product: CASSLFQDWTGGYTF.

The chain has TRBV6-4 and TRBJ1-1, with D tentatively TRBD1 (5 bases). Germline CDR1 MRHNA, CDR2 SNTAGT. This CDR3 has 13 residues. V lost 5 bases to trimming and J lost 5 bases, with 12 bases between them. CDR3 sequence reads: CASSSDSRTEAFF. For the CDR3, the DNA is TGTGCCAGCAGTTCCGACAGCCGAACTGAAGCTTTCTTT.

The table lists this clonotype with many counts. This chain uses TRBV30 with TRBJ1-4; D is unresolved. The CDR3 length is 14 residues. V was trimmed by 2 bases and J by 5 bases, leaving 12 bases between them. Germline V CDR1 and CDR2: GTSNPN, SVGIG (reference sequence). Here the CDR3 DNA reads TGTGCCTGGAGTTCAGACGGACTGAATGAAAAACTGTTTTTT. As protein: CAWSSDGLNEKLFF.

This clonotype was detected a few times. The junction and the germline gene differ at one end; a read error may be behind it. The CDR3, as DNA: TGCGCCAGCAGCCAACGGGGAGTGGACAATGAGCAGTTCTTC. Translated, it gives CASSQRGVDNEQFF. The gene calls are TRBV2 and TRBJ2-1, with D possibly matching TRBD2 (5 bases). This CDR3 has 14 amino acids. Germline CDR1 is SNHLY and CDR2 is FYNNEI. The variable domain in full, completed from reference TRBV2 and TRBJ2-1, reads EPEVTQTPSHQVTQMGQEVILRCVPISNHLYFYWYRQILGQKVEFLVSFYNNEISEKSEIFDDQFSVERPDGSNFTLKIRSTKLEDSAMYFCASSQRGVDNEQFFGPGTRLTVL.

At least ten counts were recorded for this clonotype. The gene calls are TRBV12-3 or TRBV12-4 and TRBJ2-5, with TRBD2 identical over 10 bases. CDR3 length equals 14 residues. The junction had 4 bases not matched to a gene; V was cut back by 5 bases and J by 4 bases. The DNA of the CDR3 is TGTGCCAGCAGTCCTAGCGGGAGCGGAGAGACCCAGTACTTC. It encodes CASSPSGSGETQYF.

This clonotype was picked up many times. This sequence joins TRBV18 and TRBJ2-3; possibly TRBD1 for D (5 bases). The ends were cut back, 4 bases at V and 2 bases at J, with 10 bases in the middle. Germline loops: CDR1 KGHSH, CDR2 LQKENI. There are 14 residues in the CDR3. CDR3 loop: CASSQGQPTDTQYF. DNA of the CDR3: TGTGCCAGCTCACAGGGGCAGCCCACAGATACGCAGTATTTT.

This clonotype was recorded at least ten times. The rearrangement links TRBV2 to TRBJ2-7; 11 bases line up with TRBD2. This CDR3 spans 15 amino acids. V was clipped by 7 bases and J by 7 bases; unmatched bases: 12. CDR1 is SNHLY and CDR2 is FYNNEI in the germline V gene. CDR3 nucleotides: TGTGCCAGCATGAGGACTAGCGGGTCCCCAGGGGAGCAGTACTTC. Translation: CASMRTSGSPGEQYF.

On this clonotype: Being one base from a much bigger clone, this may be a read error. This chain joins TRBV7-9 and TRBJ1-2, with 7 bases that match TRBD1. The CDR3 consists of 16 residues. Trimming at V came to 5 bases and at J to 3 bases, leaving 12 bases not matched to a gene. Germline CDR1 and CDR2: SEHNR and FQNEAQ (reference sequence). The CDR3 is CASSPSADRADYGYTF. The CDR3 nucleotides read TGTGCCAGCAGCCCTTCCGCCGACAGGGCTGACTATGGCTACACCTTC.

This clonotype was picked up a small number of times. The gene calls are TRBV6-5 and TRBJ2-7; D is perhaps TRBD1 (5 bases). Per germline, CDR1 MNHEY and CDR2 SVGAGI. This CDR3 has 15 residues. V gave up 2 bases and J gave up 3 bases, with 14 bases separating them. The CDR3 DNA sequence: TGTGCCAGCAGTTACCAAAGGGGTCACCGCTACGAGCAGTACTTC. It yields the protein CASSYQRGHRYEQYF.

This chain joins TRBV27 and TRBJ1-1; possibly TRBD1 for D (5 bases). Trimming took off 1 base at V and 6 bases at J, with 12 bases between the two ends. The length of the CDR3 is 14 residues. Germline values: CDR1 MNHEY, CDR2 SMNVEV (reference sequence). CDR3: CASSLYGGNSEAFF. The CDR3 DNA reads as TGTGCCAGCAGTTTATACGGGGGAAACTCTGAAGCTTTCTTT.

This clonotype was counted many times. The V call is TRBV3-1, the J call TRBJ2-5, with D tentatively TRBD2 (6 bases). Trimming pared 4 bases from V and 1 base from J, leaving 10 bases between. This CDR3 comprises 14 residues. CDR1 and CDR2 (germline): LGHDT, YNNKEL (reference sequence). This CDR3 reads CASSPRDFQETQYF. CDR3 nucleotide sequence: TGTGCCAGCAGCCCGCGGGACTTCCAAGAGACCCAGTACTTC.

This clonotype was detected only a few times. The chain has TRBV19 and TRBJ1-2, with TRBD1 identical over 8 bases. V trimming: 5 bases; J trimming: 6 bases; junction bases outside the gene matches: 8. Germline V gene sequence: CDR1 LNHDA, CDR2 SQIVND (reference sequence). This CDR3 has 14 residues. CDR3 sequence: CASSLSAGGNGYTF. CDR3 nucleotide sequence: TGTGCCAGTAGTCTTTCCGCAGGGGGCAATGGCTACACCTTC.

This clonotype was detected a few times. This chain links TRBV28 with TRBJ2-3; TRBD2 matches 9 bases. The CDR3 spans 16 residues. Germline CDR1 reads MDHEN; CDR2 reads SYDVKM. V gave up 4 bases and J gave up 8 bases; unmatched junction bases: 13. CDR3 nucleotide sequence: TGTGCCAGCAGTTCCCCTATAGCGGGGGCCGAGGGTACGCAGTATTTT. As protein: CASSSPIAGAEGTQYF.

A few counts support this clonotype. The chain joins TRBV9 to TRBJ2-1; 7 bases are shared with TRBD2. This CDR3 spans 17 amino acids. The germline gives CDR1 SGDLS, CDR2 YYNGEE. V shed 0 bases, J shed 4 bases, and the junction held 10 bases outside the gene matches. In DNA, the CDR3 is TGTGCCAGCAGCGTAGGTCTGGGGACTACCCTATACAATGAGCAGTTCTTC. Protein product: CASSVGLGTTLYNEQFF. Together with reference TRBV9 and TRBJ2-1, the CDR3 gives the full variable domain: DSGVTQTPKHLITATGQRVTLRCSPRSGDLSVYWYQQSLDQGLQFLIQYYNGEERAKGNILERFSAQQFPDLHSELNLSSLELGDSALYFCASSVGLGTTLYNEQFFGPGTRLTVL.

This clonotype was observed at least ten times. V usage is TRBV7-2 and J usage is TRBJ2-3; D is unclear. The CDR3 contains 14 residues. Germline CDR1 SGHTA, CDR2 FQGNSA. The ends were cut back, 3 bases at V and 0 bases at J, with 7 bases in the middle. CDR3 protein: CASSFARSTDTQYF. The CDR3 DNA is TGTGCCAGCAGCTTTGCTCGAAGCACAGATACGCAGTATTTT.

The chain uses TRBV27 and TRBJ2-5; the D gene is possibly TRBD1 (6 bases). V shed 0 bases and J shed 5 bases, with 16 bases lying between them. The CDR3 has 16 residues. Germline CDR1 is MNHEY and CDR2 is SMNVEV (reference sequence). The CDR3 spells CASSLSGGEVGETQYF. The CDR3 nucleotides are TGTGCCAGCAGTTTATCTGGGGGCGAGGTGGGGGAGACCCAGTACTTC.

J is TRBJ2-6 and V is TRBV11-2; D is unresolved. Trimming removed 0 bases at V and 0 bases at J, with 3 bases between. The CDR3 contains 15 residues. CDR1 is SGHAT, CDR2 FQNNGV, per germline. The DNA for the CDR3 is TGTGCCAGCAGCTTAGACCACTCTGGGGCCAACGTCCTGACTTTC. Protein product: CASSLDHSGANVLTF. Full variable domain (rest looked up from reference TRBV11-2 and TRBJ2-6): EAGVAQSPRYKIIEKRQSVAFWCNPISGHATLYWYQQILGQGPKLLIQFQNNGVVDDSQLPKDRFSAERLKGVDSTLKIQPAKLEDSAVYLCASSLDHSGANVLTFGAGSRLTVL.

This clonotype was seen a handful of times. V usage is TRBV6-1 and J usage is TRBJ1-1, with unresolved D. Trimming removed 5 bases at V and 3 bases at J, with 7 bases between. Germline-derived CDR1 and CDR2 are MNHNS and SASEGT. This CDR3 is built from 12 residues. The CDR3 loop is CASSYLHTEAFF. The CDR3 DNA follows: TGTGCCAGCAGTTATCTCCACACTGAAGCTTTCTTT.

This CDR3 reads CASSLLREASDTQYF. The DNA of the CDR3 is TGTGCCAGCAGTTTACTGCGGGAGGCCTCCGATACGCAGTATTTT. The chain links TRBV12-3 or TRBV12-4 to TRBJ2-3, with 8 bases fitting TRBD2. V trimming: 2 bases; J trimming: 6 bases; junction bases outside the gene matches: 7. The CDR3 covers 15 residues.

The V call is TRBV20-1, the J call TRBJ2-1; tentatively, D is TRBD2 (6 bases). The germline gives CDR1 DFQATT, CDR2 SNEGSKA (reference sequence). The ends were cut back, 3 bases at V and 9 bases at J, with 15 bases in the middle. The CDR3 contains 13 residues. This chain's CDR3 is CSARFSGGVEQFF. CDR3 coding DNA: TGCAGTGCTAGGTTCTCCGGGGGTGTTGAGCAGTTCTTC.

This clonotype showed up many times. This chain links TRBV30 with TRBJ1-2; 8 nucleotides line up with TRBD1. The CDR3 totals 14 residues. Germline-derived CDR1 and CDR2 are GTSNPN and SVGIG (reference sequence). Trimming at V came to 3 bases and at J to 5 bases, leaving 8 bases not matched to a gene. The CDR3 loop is CAWRRQGKKYGYTF. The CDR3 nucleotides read TGTGCCTGGAGAAGACAGGGGAAGAAATATGGCTACACCTTC.

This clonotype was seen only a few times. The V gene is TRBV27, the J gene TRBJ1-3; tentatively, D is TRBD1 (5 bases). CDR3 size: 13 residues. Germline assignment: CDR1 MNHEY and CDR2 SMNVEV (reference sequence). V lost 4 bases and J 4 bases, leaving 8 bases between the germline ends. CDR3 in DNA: TGTGCCAGCAGTTCCTACAGGGGAAACACCATATATTTT. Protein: CASSSYRGNTIYF.